What follows are 23 T cell receptor beta chains derived from one specimen sequenced in a study of blood T cell repertoires in COVID-19. Clones were read by immunoSEQ multiplex PCR, and TCRdb kept only the in-frame ones, dropping some. Of 310,000 or so clones listed, roughly nine tenths are singletons. The sequenced sample consisted of peripheral blood. Receptor source: a woman in her forties or fifties who had recovered from COVID-19.

This chain connects TRBV3-1 (or the pseudogene TRBV3-2) to TRBJ1-2; 11 nucleotides align to TRBD1. This CDR3 spans 15 amino acids. V was clipped by 3 bases and J by 5 bases; unmatched bases: 5. CDR1 and CDR2 (germline): LGHDT, YNNKEL (reference sequence). For the CDR3, the DNA is TGTGCCAGCAGCCATGGGACAGGGGGGGCTTATGGCTACACCTTC. Amino acids: CASSHGTGGAYGYTF.

The chain is built from TRBV5-6 and TRBJ1-1, with no clear D. The CDR3 length is 14 residues. Germline values: CDR1 SGHDT, CDR2 YYEEEE. V shed 2 bases and J shed 1 base, with 9 bases lying between them. The CDR3 region is CASSFLGGNTEAFF. The CDR3 DNA reads as TGTGCCAGCAGCTTTCTCGGCGGGAACACTGAAGCTTTCTTT.

The chain carries TRBV3-1 (or the pseudogene TRBV3-2) and TRBJ1-1; D may be TRBD1 (6 bases). The germline V and J ends were trimmed by 1 base and 7 bases, with 22 bases remaining between them. The germline V gene encodes CDR1 LGHDT and CDR2 YNNKEL (reference sequence). This CDR3 comprises 17 residues. CDR3 coding DNA: TGTGCCAGCAGCCAAGGGGGGCGGACTAGACAGAGGGGTGAAGCTTTCTTT. Protein: CASSQGGRTRQRGEAFF.

This clone occurred once. The rearrangement uses TRBV9 and TRBJ1-2; 8 bases are shared with TRBD1. The CDR3 is 15 residues long. Per the germline V gene, CDR1 is SGDLS and CDR2 is YYNGEE. With V trimmed by 4 bases and J by 4 bases, 9 bases remained unmatched. In DNA form, the CDR3 reads TGTGCCAGCAGCTTCTCAAGGACAGGGTCCTATGGCTACACCTTC. Translating it yields CASSFSRTGSYGYTF.

This clone was recorded a few times. This chain connects TRBV6-1 to TRBJ1-1; D gene unclear. The V gene's germline CDR1 is MNHNS and CDR2 SASEGT. V lost 0 bases to trimming and J lost 5 bases, with 7 bases between them. The length of the CDR3 is 13 residues. The CDR3 region has the DNA TGTGCCAGCAGTGAAGCCCGGGAAACTGAAGCTTTCTTT. As protein: CASSEARETEAFF.

The J gene is TRBJ2-7, the V gene TRBV7-2; D is perhaps TRBD2 (6 bases). Looked up from germline, CDR1 is SGHTA and CDR2 is FQGNSA. Trimming removed 6 bases at V and 0 bases at J, with 12 bases between. The CDR3 covers 14 residues. CDR3: CASRGDWTSYEQYF. The CDR3 region has the DNA TGTGCCAGCAGGGGGGACTGGACCTCCTACGAGCAGTACTTC.

This clone appeared a single time. The chain joins TRBV4-3 to TRBJ1-2; D call uncertain. CDR3 length: 12 residues. Germline values: CDR1 LGHNA, CDR2 YSLEER. The V gene lost 1 base and the J gene lost 4 bases, with 4 bases spanning the gap. The chain's CDR3 is CASSQASYGYTF. The CDR3 DNA follows: TGCGCCAGCAGCCAAGCGTCCTATGGCTACACCTTC.

There are many counts of this clone. The V call is TRBV7-9, the J call TRBJ1-2; 10 positions agree with TRBD1. CDR1 and CDR2 from the germline V gene are SEHNR and FQNEAQ (reference sequence). CDR3 length: 16 residues. J gave up 5 bases and V 5 bases, and 11 bases lay outside the gene matches. The CDR3 spells CASSAPGGQGSYGYTF. In nucleotides, the CDR3 is TGTGCCAGCAGCGCTCCCGGGGGACAGGGGTCGTATGGCTACACCTTC.

This clone is a singleton in its sample. The chain couples TRBV19 to TRBJ1-5; possible D gene TRBD1, 5 bases. The germline V gene has CDR1 LNHDA and CDR2 SQIVND (reference sequence). CDR3 length equals 15 residues. Trimming removed 5 bases from V and 0 bases from J, with 11 bases in between. CDR3 residues: CASSADGHSNQPQHF. Here the CDR3 DNA reads TGTGCCAGTAGTGCTGACGGACATAGCAATCAGCCCCAGCATTTT.

The chain uses TRBV6-1 and TRBJ2-4; D might be TRBD2 (5 bases). The CDR3 is made up of 19 amino acids. The V and J ends lost 1 base and 0 bases respectively, with 19 bases between them. Germline CDR1 reads MNHNS; CDR2 reads SASEGT. In DNA, the CDR3 is TGTGCCAGCAGTGAAGGAGGGTTCAAGAACGTTCTAGCCAAAAACATTCAGTACTTC. It specifies CASSEGGFKNVLAKNIQYF.

The genes are TRBV18 and TRBJ1-3; D is uncertain. Germline CDR1 is KGHSH and CDR2 is LQKENI. The V gene lost 2 bases and the J gene lost 0 bases, with 11 bases spanning the gap. The CDR3 totals 16 residues. The CDR3 loop reads CASSPVSAPSGNTIYF. The CDR3 DNA reads as TGTGCCAGCTCACCAGTTAGTGCTCCCTCTGGAAACACCATATATTTT.

The chain recombines TRBV27 with TRBJ2-7, with D tentatively TRBD2 (5 bases). CDR1 and CDR2 from the germline V gene are MNHEY and SMNVEV (reference sequence). V lost 7 bases to trimming and J lost 2 bases, with 12 bases between them. This CDR3 comprises 13 residues. CDR3 sequence reads: CASTRGPTYEQYF. The CDR3 coding sequence is TGTGCCAGCACCCGGGGTCCAACCTACGAGCAGTACTTC.

This clone has only one observation. The DNA of the CDR3 is TGTGCCAGCAGCTTACAGGGGAGGGAGGGCACAGATACGCAGTATTTT. Amino acids: CASSLQGREGTDTQYF. This chain links TRBV11-3 with TRBJ2-3, with a tentative D call TRBD2 (7 bases). V gave up 2 bases and J gave up 1 base, with 13 bases separating them. Germline CDR1 SGHNT, CDR2 YENEEA. The CDR3 loop spans 16 amino acids.

CDR3 nucleotide sequence: TGTGCCAGCAGCTTAGATGGAGCCCAAACCCAGTACTTC. Encoded protein: CASSLDGAQTQYF. The rearrangement uses TRBV7-2 and TRBJ2-5; no reliable D call. Germline V CDR1 and CDR2: SGHTA, FQGNSA. The CDR3 totals 13 residues. Trimming removed 1 base from V and 8 bases from J, with 11 bases in between.

This clone has a handful of counts. The chain employs TRBV29-1 and TRBJ2-2, with D possibly matching TRBD2 (5 bases). The CDR3 extends over 15 amino acids. V lost 2 bases to trimming and J lost 5 bases, with 15 bases between them. Looked up from germline, CDR1 is SQVTM and CDR2 is ANQGSEA. The CDR3 reads CSVELGGPGTGELFF. The CDR3 bases are TGCAGCGTTGAACTGGGTGGTCCGGGGACCGGGGAGCTGTTTTTT.

The chain couples TRBV28 to TRBJ1-2; D possibly corresponds to TRBD1 (5 bases). V lost 2 bases, J lost 8 bases, and 21 bases lay in between. CDR1 and CDR2 from the germline V gene are MDHEN and SYDVKM. The CDR3 sequence is 16 residues long. CDR3 nucleotide sequence: TGTGCCAGCAGTTTAGCCCAACAGGTCCCTCCGGCAGGCTACACCTTC. As protein: CASSLAQQVPPAGYTF.

The J gene is TRBJ2-2, the V gene TRBV19; D might be TRBD2 (6 bases). V lost 3 bases and J lost 2, with 10 bases in between. The CDR3 totals 15 residues. Germline assignment: CDR1 LNHDA and CDR2 SQIVND (reference sequence). This CDR3 reads CASSIYGGNTGELFF. The DNA of the CDR3 is TGTGCCAGTAGTATCTACGGGGGAAACACCGGGGAGCTGTTTTTT.

J is TRBJ1-2 and V is TRBV5-4; D gene unclear. Germline lookup yields CDR1 SGHNT and CDR2 YYREEE (reference sequence). The V end lost 5 bases, the J end lost 4 bases, and 18 bases lay between the germline ends. There are 15 residues in the CDR3. CDR3 sequence: CASSNLDWIPYGYTF. Here the CDR3 DNA reads TGTGCCAGCAGTAACCTAGACTGGATCCCCTATGGCTACACCTTC.

The V call is TRBV5-4, the J call TRBJ1-2; perhaps TRBD1 as D (5 bases). The CDR3 extends over 16 amino acids. The V end lost 1 base, the J end lost 4 bases, and 17 bases lay between the germline ends. Germline values: CDR1 SGHNT, CDR2 YYREEE (reference sequence). CDR3 sequence: CASSLSGWGTRYGYTF. Written as DNA, the CDR3 is TGTGCCAGCAGCTTGTCCGGGTGGGGGACTCGCTATGGCTACACCTTC.

The chain combines TRBV6-5 with TRBJ2-1; weak D call: TRBD1 (6 bases). The length of the CDR3 is 15 residues. V was shortened by 8 bases and J by 0 bases, with 14 bases between the two germline ends. From germline, CDR1 is MNHEY and CDR2 SVGAGI. The CDR3 DNA follows: TGTGCCAGCTGGGGGCACTGGCCCTCCTACAATGAGCAGTTCTTC. Protein product: CASWGHWPSYNEQFF.

This clone was seen only once. The gene calls are TRBV27 and TRBJ2-7; 7 bases agree with TRBD2. CDR3 length: 15 amino acids. Germline lookup yields CDR1 MNHEY and CDR2 SMNVEV (reference sequence). Losses at the gene ends were 0 bases for V and 6 bases for J; bases not matched to a gene: 8. CDR3 amino acids: CASSLSPGRTTEQYF. As DNA, the CDR3 is TGTGCCAGCAGTTTATCCCCCGGGAGGACTACCGAGCAGTACTTC.

This rearrangement joins TRBV5-8 to TRBJ2-7; the D gene is possibly TRBD1 (5 bases). Between the trimmed V and J ends, which lost 6 bases and 1 base, there was a span of 11 bases. The CDR3 sequence is 13 residues long. CDR1 SGHTS and CDR2 YDEGEE come from the germline V gene. The CDR3 DNA follows: TGTGCCAGCACCCAGGGAAGATCCTACGAGCAGTACTTC. This codes for CASTQGRSYEQYF.

A few counts support this clone. The gene calls are TRBV7-2 and TRBJ2-7, with D possibly being TRBD2 (6 bases). CDR1 and CDR2 from the germline V gene are SGHTA and FQGNSA. The CDR3 has 15 amino acids. V lost 4 bases and J lost 2, with 15 bases in between. CDR3 region: CASSSGRRGPYEQYF. In DNA form, the CDR3 reads TGTGCCAGCAGCTCCGGGCGGCGGGGACCCTACGAGCAGTACTTC.